The next 31 T cell receptor beta chains were all read from a single sample in a study of response to subunit inactivated influenza vaccine. One entry per CDR3 protein results from TCRdb running MiXCR on the RT-PCR reads. The sample has about 800,000 distinct CDR3 sequences, 21% seen once; the top ten hold 10%. The source was PBMCs from blood, collected roughly 5 days after vaccination. These receptor sequences come from a man in his fifties or sixties who received an inactivated influenza vaccine.

There are a few counts of this clonotype. The chain links TRBV11-2 to TRBJ2-3; 7 nucleotides align to TRBD2. CDR1 SGHAT and CDR2 FQNNGV come from the germline V gene. Trimming removed 6 bases from V and 1 base from J; junction bases left unmatched: 7. There are 15 residues in the CDR3. CDR3 residues: CASRTIGRGTDTQYF. CDR3 DNA: TGTGCCAGCAGAACGATAGGGAGGGGCACAGATACGCAGTATTTT.

The chain carries TRBV7-9 and TRBJ2-1; 10 bases agree with TRBD2. The CDR3 runs 16 residues. CDR1 is SEHNR, CDR2 FQNEAQ, per germline (reference sequence). With 7 bases clipped from V and 3 bases from J, the junction kept 9 bases outside the gene matches. The chain's CDR3 is CASNRRTSGNYNEQFF. Written as DNA, the CDR3 is TGTGCCAGCAACCGAAGAACTAGCGGGAACTACAATGAGCAGTTCTTC.

The chain carries TRBV6-2 or TRBV6-3 and TRBJ2-4, with D perhaps TRBD1 (6 bases). Germline-derived CDR1 and CDR2 are MNHEY and SVGEGT. V shed 6 bases and J shed 8 bases, with 14 bases lying between them. The length of the CDR3 is 13 residues. The CDR3 DNA sequence: TGTGCCAGCAGATTAACAGGGAGCGACATTCAGTACTTC. Translation gives CASRLTGSDIQYF.

In its sample, this clonotype was seen a few times. V is TRBV20-1 and J is TRBJ1-2, with 9 bases aligning to TRBD1. The germline CDR1 and CDR2 sequences are DFQATT and SNEGSKA (reference sequence). V lost 3 bases, J lost 10 bases, and 9 bases stayed unmatched. The CDR3 is 13 amino acids. In DNA form, the CDR3 reads TGCAGTGCTAGTTTACAGGGGGCCTTGCTCTACACCTTC. It is translated as CSASLQGALLYTF.

This clonotype was recorded a few times. V and J are TRBV7-9 and TRBJ2-7; 7 bases map to TRBD1. J lost 6 bases, V lost 5 bases, and 10 bases had no gene match. The CDR3 sequence is 14 residues long. The V gene's germline CDR1 is SEHNR and CDR2 FQNEAQ (reference sequence). This CDR3 reads CASSQRATGREQYF. The DNA of the CDR3 is TGTGCCAGCAGCCAAAGGGCGACAGGGCGCGAGCAGTACTTC.

V is TRBV5-1 and J is TRBJ2-3, with TRBD2 matching over 7 bases. Germline CDR1 reads SGHRS; CDR2 reads YFSETQ. V shed 4 bases and J 3 bases; nucleotides not matched to a gene: 17. This CDR3 comprises 18 residues. The CDR3 protein is CASSPRGFVAGETDTQYF. In DNA, the CDR3 is TGCGCCAGCAGCCCGAGGGGATTTGTGGCGGGAGAGACAGATACGCAGTATTTT.

The V and J genes are TRBV11-1 and TRBJ2-5, with 12 bases aligning to TRBD1. From germline, CDR1 is SGHAT and CDR2 FQDESV (reference sequence). V trimming: 5 bases; J trimming: 4 bases; junction bases outside the gene matches: 14. This CDR3 region has 18 residues. The CDR3 spells CASSPSFGTGGGRETQYF. CDR3 nucleotides: TGTGCCAGCAGCCCGTCATTCGGGACAGGGGGCGGGAGAGAGACCCAGTACTTC.

J is TRBJ2-7 and V is TRBV11-2, with 7 bases fitting TRBD2. The CDR3 has 15 amino acids. Losses at the gene ends were 2 bases for V and 2 bases for J; bases not matched to a gene: 6. CDR1 and CDR2 (germline): SGHAT, FQNNGV. CDR3 sequence reads: CASSLFASGTYEQYF. In DNA, the CDR3 is TGTGCCAGCAGCTTATTCGCTAGCGGTACCTACGAGCAGTACTTC.

The chain has TRBV6-1 and TRBJ2-4, with 7 bases lining up with TRBD1. Germline trimming cut 5 bases from V and 2 bases from J; bases unmatched to any gene: 6. Germline CDR1 MNHNS, CDR2 SASEGT. The CDR3 runs to 15 residues. The CDR3 DNA sequence: TGTGCCAGCAGTCGCAGGGGGACCCCCAAAAACATTCAGTACTTC. Translation gives CASSRRGTPKNIQYF.

CDR3 DNA sequence: TGTGCCAGCAGGTTGACAGGGATGGGCACTGAAGCTTTCTTT. As protein: CASRLTGMGTEAFF. The rearrangement links TRBV12-3 or TRBV12-4 to TRBJ1-1; 7 bases are a match to TRBD1. The CDR3 totals 14 residues. The trim removed 6 bases at V and 4 bases at J, leaving 8 bases unmatched.

The chain uses TRBV24-1 and TRBJ1-2; 11 nucleotides match TRBD1. The J segment lost 8 bases and the V segment lost 4 bases, leaving 8 bases of the junction unmatched. The CDR3 is made up of 15 amino acids. Germline V CDR1 and CDR2: KGHDR, SFDVKD. Written as DNA, the CDR3 is TGTGCCACCAGTGACCCCGGGACAGGGGGTAAGGGCTACACCTTC. Encoded protein: CATSDPGTGGKGYTF.

This clonotype showed up just a few times. The chain is built from TRBV29-1 and TRBJ1-2; D gene unclear. The CDR3 totals 11 residues. CDR1 SQVTM and CDR2 ANQGSEA come from the germline V gene. Trimming took 6 bases from V and 8 from J, leaving 13 bases between them. The CDR3 region is CSVMGSGGYTF. Here the CDR3 DNA reads TGCAGCGTCATGGGGTCCGGAGGCTACACCTTC.

The count of this clonotype is one. The gene calls are TRBV19 and TRBJ2-1; 11 bases line up with TRBD2. CDR3 length: 16 amino acids. Trimming cost V 3 bases and J 8 bases; bases outside gene matches: 9. Germline CDR1 LNHDA, CDR2 SQIVND (reference sequence). The DNA of the CDR3 is TGTGCCAGTAGTATTCCGCTAGCGGGAGGCCGGGATGAGCAGTTCTTC. It specifies CASSIPLAGGRDEQFF.

This chain uses TRBV5-1 with TRBJ1-2; D unresolved. This CDR3 has 12 amino acids. The V end lost 4 bases, the J end lost 8 bases, and 12 bases lay between the germline ends. Germline loops: CDR1 SGHRS, CDR2 YFSETQ. CDR3 coding DNA: TGCGCCAGCAGCCTGGACCTTGCCGGCTACACCTTC. As protein: CASSLDLAGYTF.

This clonotype has at least ten counts. J is TRBJ2-7 and V is TRBV6-5, with D possibly being TRBD1 (5 bases). Deletions cut 2 bases from V and 4 bases from J, with 6 bases between. The germline gives CDR1 MNHEY, CDR2 SVGAGI. There are 12 residues in the CDR3. CDR3 in amino acids: CASSYAGYEQYF. CDR3 bases: TGTGCCAGCAGTTACGCAGGGTACGAGCAGTACTTC.

The CDR3 DNA reads as TGCGCCAGCAGCCAGGGCGAGGGTGAAAAACTGTTTTTT. It translates to CASSQGEGEKLFF. The J gene is TRBJ1-4, the V gene TRBV4-3; D gene uncertain. The ends were cut back, 3 bases at V and 7 bases at J, with 9 bases in the middle. This CDR3 has 13 amino acids. CDR1 is LGHNA and CDR2 is YSLEER in the germline V gene.

This clonotype has just a few counts. One junction end disagrees with the germline gene, perhaps due to a read error. The chain links TRBV4-3 to TRBJ2-7; a weak D match, TRBD2 (6 bases). The CDR3 length is 14 residues. CDR1 is LGHNA and CDR2 is YSLEER in the germline V gene. DNA for the CDR3: TGCGCCAGCAGCCAAGATCGGGACTCCCACGAGCAGTACTTC. As protein: CASSQDRDSHEQYF.

The rearrangement joins TRBV20-1 to TRBJ1-5; no reliable D call. Looked up from germline, CDR1 is DFQATT and CDR2 is SNEGSKA (reference sequence). Trimming left V 0 bases short and J 5 bases short, with 5 bases between. The CDR3 loop spans 12 amino acids. The CDR3 region is CSARDRDQPQHF. In nucleotides, the CDR3 is TGCAGTGCTAGAGATAGGGATCAGCCCCAGCATTTT.

The chain couples TRBV20-1 to TRBJ2-7, with TRBD1 as a possible D gene (5 bases). This CDR3 has 14 amino acids. The germline V and J ends were trimmed by 0 bases and 1 base, with 10 bases remaining between them. From germline, CDR1 is DFQATT and CDR2 SNEGSKA (reference sequence). The CDR3 DNA reads as TGCAGTGCTAGAGATGCGACAGAGTCCTACGAGCAGTACTTC. Protein sequence: CSARDATESYEQYF.

The genes are TRBV4-2 and TRBJ2-3, with D possibly matching TRBD2 (5 bases). The germline gives CDR1 LGHNA, CDR2 YNFKEQ. CDR3 size: 15 residues. V gave up 0 bases and J gave up 6 bases, with 13 bases separating them. The DNA of the CDR3 is TGTGCCAGCAGCCAAGATCGGGGTAGTTGGGATACGCAGTATTTT. It specifies CASSQDRGSWDTQYF.

This rearrangement joins TRBV30 to TRBJ1-2; 9 positions agree with TRBD1. The junction had 9 bases not matched to a gene; V was cut back by 4 bases and J by 3 bases. Looked up from germline, CDR1 is GTSNPN and CDR2 is SVGIG (reference sequence). The CDR3 spans 15 residues. This CDR3 reads CAWTFWDRAHYGYTF. CDR3 coding DNA: TGTGCCTGGACCTTCTGGGACAGGGCTCACTATGGCTACACCTTC. The whole variable domain, remainder taken from reference TRBV30 and TRBJ1-2, is SQTIHQWPATLVQPVGSPLSLECTVEGTSNPNLYWYRQAAGRGLQLLFYSVGIGQISSEVPQNLSASRPQDRQFILSSKKLLLSDSGFYLCAWTFWDRAHYGYTFGSGTRLTVV.

This clonotype was counted a few times. The genes are TRBV27 and TRBJ2-7, with a possible D match to TRBD2 (6 bases). The CDR3 spans 15 residues. Germline V CDR1 and CDR2: MNHEY, SMNVEV (reference sequence). V lost 0 bases and J 6 bases, leaving 15 bases between the germline ends. The DNA for the CDR3 is TGTGCCAGCAGTTTATCGACTAGTCTGGGCGTCGAGCAGTACTTC. Protein: CASSLSTSLGVEQYF.

This rearrangement joins TRBV4-3 to TRBJ2-1, with 10 nucleotides matching TRBD2. This CDR3 contains 16 residues. Germline loops: CDR1 LGHNA, CDR2 YSLEER. J was trimmed by 7 bases and V by 1 base; bases with no gene match: 7. The CDR3 DNA sequence: TGCGCCAGCAGCCAAGGTGGGACTAGCGATTATAATGAGCAGTTCTTC. The encoded protein is CASSQGGTSDYNEQFF.

This chain connects TRBV30 to TRBJ2-6; TRBD1 matches at 7 bases. Germline trimming cut 5 bases from V and 0 bases from J; bases unmatched to any gene: 10. This CDR3 comprises 17 residues. Germline CDR1 reads GTSNPN; CDR2 reads SVGIG (reference sequence). Written as DNA, the CDR3 is TGTGCCTGGTATGACAGGGATTATGGCTCTGGGGCCAACGTCCTGACTTTC. This sequence encodes CAWYDRDYGSGANVLTF.

The chain recombines TRBV6-2 or TRBV6-3 with TRBJ2-1; weak D call: TRBD2 (6 bases). The CDR3 has 16 amino acids. Germline V lookup: CDR1 MNHEY, CDR2 SVGEGT. V dropped 3 bases and J dropped 3 bases, with 15 bases sitting between them. The CDR3: CASSYSIGSLYNEQFF. CDR3 bases: TGTGCCAGCAGTTATTCAATCGGGAGTCTCTACAATGAGCAGTTCTTC.

The gene calls are TRBV7-2 and TRBJ2-7, with TRBD2 matching over 9 bases. Trimming removed 5 bases from V and 3 bases from J; junction bases left unmatched: 8. The CDR3 sequence is 15 residues long. In germline, CDR1 is SGHTA, CDR2 FQGNSA. The chain's CDR3 is CASSPGGTSSYEQYF. The CDR3 DNA is TGTGCCAGCAGCCCCGGCGGGACTAGCAGCTACGAGCAGTACTTC.

The chain couples TRBV27 to TRBJ2-6; tentatively, D is TRBD1 (6 bases). The V gene's germline CDR1 is MNHEY and CDR2 SMNVEV (reference sequence). The CDR3 has 17 residues. Trimming stripped 5 bases from V and 2 bases from J, with 16 bases between. The CDR3 region is CASSPYQQGTGANVLTF. In DNA form, the CDR3 reads TGTGCCAGCAGTCCATATCAACAGGGAACTGGGGCCAACGTCCTGACTTTC. The variable domain in full, with the rest retrieved from reference TRBV27 and TRBJ2-6, is EAQVTQNPRYLITVTGKKLTVTCSQNMNHEYMSWYRQDPGLGLRQIYYSMNVEVTDKGDVPEGYKVSRKEKRNFPLILESPSPNQTSLYFCASSPYQQGTGANVLTFGAGSRLTVL.

The chain combines TRBV24-1 with TRBJ2-3, with 11 positions matching TRBD2. The CDR3 covers 15 residues. CDR1 KGHDR and CDR2 SFDVKD come from the germline V gene. V shed 4 bases and J 4 bases; nucleotides not matched to a gene: 3. The CDR3 loop is CATSDRLAGSDTQYF. CDR3 bases: TGTGCCACCAGTGACCGACTAGCGGGATCAGATACGCAGTATTTT.

In this sample, this clonotype turned up a few times. The CDR3 bases are TGTGCCAGCAGCTTAGCCCCGGACAGGGAGGGCAATCAGCCCCAGCATTTT. Translated: CASSLAPDREGNQPQHF. The chain joins TRBV7-9 to TRBJ1-5, with 8 bases matching TRBD1. Per the germline V gene, CDR1 is SEHNR and CDR2 is FQNEAQ (reference sequence). V lost 0 bases and J lost 2; bases outside the gene matches: 6. The CDR3 is 17 residues long.

The CDR3 region has the DNA TGCAGTGCTAGAGGGGCCCCGCAGAGCTCCTACGAGCAGTACTTC. Amino acids: CSARGAPQSSYEQYF. The rearrangement links TRBV20-1 to TRBJ2-7; D gene uncertain. Germline CDR1 DFQATT, CDR2 SNEGSKA (reference sequence). The germline V and J ends were trimmed by 1 base and 0 bases, with 13 bases remaining between them. The CDR3 sequence is 15 residues long.

This clonotype showed up just a few times. The chain couples TRBV18 to TRBJ1-1; possibly TRBD1 for D (6 bases). The V end was cut by 6 bases, the J end by 5 bases, with 13 bases between. The CDR3 has 13 residues. CDR1 and CDR2 from the germline V gene are KGHSH and LQKENI. This CDR3 reads CASSPAGQTEAFF. CDR3 sequence (DNA): TGTGCCAGCTCGCCCGCCGGACAGACTGAAGCTTTCTTT.